This T cell receptor (beta chain) was sequenced during a study of beta chain features in type 1 diabetes (dated by TCRdb to 2016 to 2019). In the study overall: Mean age, gender distribution, total cell number and subset yield did not differ between patients and healthy donors. The study compared TCRB repertoires of sorted circulating CD4+ T cell subsets between recently diagnosed type 1 diabetes patients and matched healthy donors. Across all samples, approximately 98,000,000 sorted cells were examined, and cell number per subset correlated strongly with RNA yield. Regulatory and stem cell-like memory subsets were isolated from only 8 patients and about eight healthy donors, whereas naive and central memory subsets came from all 30 or so donors. Beyond this particular receptor, the publication reports: At VDJ recombination sites, type 1 diabetes patients had fewer insertions and more deleted nucleotides, which implies abnormalities in thymic rearrangement. A moderate but significant shortening of TCRB CDR3 length was observed in type 1 diabetes patients in all four CD4+ subsets. HLA sub-analyses involved small numbers of individuals, so any influence of HLA type on TCRB rearrangement remained unresolved. Because cDNA rather than genomic DNA was sequenced, highly expressing activated cells could have been over-represented, although no difference in activation and CD3 levels was found between groups. PCR might favor shorter templates, but patient and control samples were amplified and corrected together, so any skew would affect both groups equally. Naive, central memory and regulatory TCRB repertoires appeared more similar among patients than among healthy donors.

Regarding this clone: What antigen it recognizes has not been identified. Within one base of it there is no much larger clone, and no base qualities were kept.

All of the isolated RNA was reverse transcribed with the High Capacity cDNA Reverse Transcription Kit, so expressed TCRB transcripts were sequenced. Deep immunoSEQ sequencing was applied to naive, central memory and regulatory T cell samples, giving an average of around 3.4 million total reads per sample. After sorted cells were lysed in RLT buffer, RNA was extracted with DNase-treated RNeasy Micro or Mini kits, with the choice depending on cell number. Each cell subset was processed on its own to prevent cross-contamination, while patient and healthy donor samples were processed together. TCRB sequences were amplified from cDNA with the immunoSEQ multiplex PCR, producing 87-bp fragments spanning the CDR3 region. Amplicons were sequenced on the Illumina HiSeq platform. The published analysis was carried out like this. PCR bias was corrected computationally using synthetic template baselines, and reads within Hamming distance 2 were collapsed, with unmergeable singletons discarded. Reads were aligned against IMGT to assign V, D and J genes, CDR3 length and insertions or deletions at six rearrangement sites. Within each subset, clonotype counts were normalized to sorted cell number, and only after that were true diversity and Gini coefficients computed with the tcR R package. The overlap coefficient, calculated on TCRB nucleotide sequences, was used to measure repertoire sharing. Out-of-frame TCRB sequences from naive cells were analyzed to stand in for the pre-selection repertoire. As stored in TCRdb, this immuneACCESS dataset retains in-frame rearrangements with V and J assigned. A fraction of the clones does not appear; measured against another copy, unresolved V genes explain less than half of the discrepancy, and the remainder lacks a known reason. V and J calls and clone size are those listed in that table; D and trimming were worked out from the DNA. Recorded for this sample are more than 300,000 clones; more than 12% of them occurred a single time. The ten largest make up 0.019% of the sample.

From each donor, a single peripheral blood sample of roughly 0.11 L on average was drawn into heparinised tubes. Using a panel that included CD45RO, CCR7, CD25, CD127, CD95 and CD27, naive, central memory, regulatory and stem cell-like memory CD4+ T cells were sorted on a BD FACSAria II. Every sorted population had a purity above 95%. Right away, PBMCs were isolated by Lymphoprep density gradient centrifugation and were stained directly, with no culture step. To minimize batch effects, samples were stained and sorted in pairs, one healthy donor with one patient per experiment. The germline V gene specifies SGDLS as CDR1 and YYNGEE as CDR2. Reading from cysteine to phenylalanine, the CDR3 counts 18 amino acids. Only the CDR3 DNA is retained, 54 bases long and in frame from the first base. Trimming accounts for 2 bases at V and 0 bases at J, while the number of junction bases matched to no gene is 2.

The source material was naive CD4+ T cells from blood. What this sample's cell subset or site label stands for: true naive CD4+ T cells. This receptor chain uses TRBV9 and TRBJ2-4; 16 bases in the junction line up with TRBD2. This sequence originates from a woman younger than 35 in good health. This receptor carries the CDR3 CASSVGTSGRGAKNIQYF. In nucleotide form, the sequence is TGTGCCAGCAGCGTCGGGACTAGCGGGAGGGGAGCCAAAAACATTCAGTACTTC.